These 24 T cell receptor beta chains share one sample of origin, sequenced in a study of blood T cell repertoires in COVID-19. Clones were sequenced by immunoSEQ multiplex PCR, and TCRdb holds only the in-frame ones, with some missing. Of about 290,000 clones in the sample, around 86% were seen once. Sequencing input: PBMCs or T cells enriched from blood (not recorded which). The source is a woman in her forties who had recovered from COVID-19.

The CDR3 loop is CATWGQGAVYGYTF. CDR3 nucleotide sequence: TGTGCCACATGGGGACAGGGGGCTGTCTATGGCTACACCTTC. The chain uses TRBV6-5 and TRBJ1-2, with 12 positions matching TRBD1. V shed 10 bases, J shed 4 bases, and the junction held 7 bases outside the gene matches. The CDR3 extends over 14 amino acids. CDR1 and CDR2 from the germline V gene are MNHEY and SVGAGI.

This chain connects TRBV7-2 to TRBJ1-1; D perhaps matches TRBD1 (5 bases). Looked up from germline, CDR1 is SGHTA and CDR2 is FQGNSA. The V and J ends lost 2 bases and 5 bases respectively, with 9 bases between them. This CDR3 region has 13 residues. The CDR3 DNA sequence: TGTGCCAGCAGCTTATCAGGGAAAACTGAAGCTTTCTTT. Translated: CASSLSGKTEAFF.

This clone was picked up one time. This rearrangement joins TRBV7-2 to TRBJ2-1; possibly TRBD1 for D (7 bases). Germline V CDR1 and CDR2: SGHTA, FQGNSA. The length of the CDR3 is 17 residues. The germline V and J ends were trimmed by 2 bases and 10 bases, with 24 bases remaining between them. The CDR3 DNA reads as TGTGCCAGCAGCTTACGTCCCAGGGACAGCGGGTTGGGGGAGCAGTTCTTC. Protein product: CASSLRPRDSGLGEQFF.

J is TRBJ1-1 and V is TRBV27, with D unresolved. The CDR3 totals 13 residues. V was cut by 7 bases and J by 5 bases, with 14 bases left in between. Looked up from germline, CDR1 is MNHEY and CDR2 is SMNVEV (reference sequence). The CDR3 DNA is TGTGCCAGCACGAAACGAGGAGGTACTGAAGCTTTCTTT. Protein: CASTKRGGTEAFF.

The rearrangement uses TRBV7-3 and TRBJ2-3, with 7 bases identical to TRBD1. Germline CDR1 SGHTA, CDR2 FQGTGA. The CDR3 spans 14 residues. V shed 4 bases, J shed 4 bases, and the junction held 5 bases outside the gene matches. Here the CDR3 reads CASSSRQGPDTQYF. The CDR3 region has the DNA TGTGCCAGCAGCTCCCGACAGGGCCCAGATACGCAGTATTTT.

The V gene is TRBV10-3, the J gene TRBJ1-1, with no clear D. This CDR3 has 14 residues. CDR1 and CDR2 (germline): ENHRY, SYGVKD. V shed 2 bases and J shed 0 bases, with 7 bases lying between them. CDR3 sequence reads: CAISEPGMNTEAFF. In nucleotides, the CDR3 is TGTGCCATCAGTGAGCCGGGGATGAACACTGAAGCTTTCTTT.

The rearrangement uses TRBV29-1 and TRBJ2-1, with 11 bases that match TRBD1. CDR1 is SQVTM, CDR2 ANQGSEA, per germline. This CDR3 is built from 13 residues. With V trimmed by 7 bases and J by 3 bases, 2 bases remained unmatched. The chain's CDR3 is CSGGTGGYNEQFF. CDR3 coding DNA: TGCAGCGGCGGGACAGGGGGCTACAATGAGCAGTTCTTC.

V is TRBV4-3 and J is TRBJ1-2; 7 nucleotides agree with TRBD1. Unmatched junction bases numbered 7, after V lost 0 bases and J lost 0 bases. Germline V CDR1 and CDR2: LGHNA, YSLEER. The CDR3 totals 17 residues. The CDR3 spells CASSQERGRLTNYGYTF. The CDR3, as DNA: TGCGCCAGCAGCCAAGAAAGGGGGCGGTTAACTAACTATGGCTACACCTTC.

The chain joins TRBV27 to TRBJ2-7; 14 bases agree with TRBD2. From germline, CDR1 is MNHEY and CDR2 SMNVEV (reference sequence). J gave up 2 bases and V 8 bases, and 14 bases lay outside the gene matches. The CDR3 runs to 18 residues. This CDR3 is CASRQEGLAGAIAYEQYF. CDR3 bases: TGTGCCAGCCGCCAAGAGGGACTAGCGGGGGCCATAGCCTACGAGCAGTACTTC.

This sequence joins TRBV28 and TRBJ2-7; 7 bases line up with TRBD1. The germline V gene has CDR1 MDHEN and CDR2 SYDVKM. The V segment lost 6 bases and the J segment 4 bases; nucleotides outside the gene matches: 12. This CDR3 is built from 15 residues. The CDR3 DNA reads TGTGCCAGCAGGGCCACCGGGACAGAGCTATACGAGCAGTACTTC. The encoded protein is CASRATGTELYEQYF. Using reference TRBV28 and TRBJ2-7 for the parts outside the CDR3, the full variable domain is DVKVTQSSRYLVKRTGEKVFLECVQDMDHENMFWYRQDPGLGLRLIYFSYDVKMKEKGDIPEGYSVSREKKERFSLILESASTNQTSMYLCASRATGTELYEQYFGPGTRLTVT.

The chain joins TRBV5-6 to TRBJ1-1, with TRBD1 identical over 8 bases. V lost 4 bases to trimming and J lost 3 bases; unmatched junction nucleotides: 8. In germline, CDR1 is SGHDT, CDR2 YYEEEE. The CDR3 has 15 amino acids. CDR3 bases: TGTGCCAGCAGCCAGTCTTACAGGGGGGACACTGAAGCTTTCTTT. It specifies CASSQSYRGDTEAFF. Using reference TRBV5-6 and TRBJ1-1 for the parts outside the CDR3, the full variable domain is DAGVTQSPTHLIKTRGQQVTLRCSPKSGHDTVSWYQQALGQGPQFIFQYYEEEERQRGNFPDRFSGHQFPNYSSELNVNALLLGDSALYLCASSQSYRGDTEAFFGQGTRLTVV.

The rearrangement joins TRBV18 to TRBJ1-6; 8 nucleotides match TRBD1. The germline V gene encodes CDR1 KGHSH and CDR2 LQKENI. The V and J ends lost 6 bases and 7 bases, in that order; junction bases with no gene match: 5. This CDR3 comprises 14 residues. CDR3 nucleotides: TGTGCCAGCTCCCGGGACAGGCTAAATTCACCCCTCCACTTT. Translated: CASSRDRLNSPLHF.

CDR3 sequence reads: CASSRMDRGLGQPQHF. The CDR3 DNA sequence: TGTGCCAGCTCACGAATGGACAGGGGGCTGGGACAGCCCCAGCATTTT. This rearrangement joins TRBV18 to TRBJ1-5; the match to TRBD1 covers 11 bases. The germline gives CDR1 KGHSH, CDR2 LQKENI. The trim removed 4 bases at V and 7 bases at J, leaving 9 bases unmatched. The CDR3 runs to 16 residues. The full variable domain, in which reference TRBV18 and TRBJ1-5 provide the parts outside the CDR3, is NAGVMQNPRHLVRRRGQEARLRCSPMKGHSHVYWYRQLPEEGLKFMVYLQKENIIDESGMPKERFSAEFPKEGPSILRIQQVVRGDSAAYFCASSRMDRGLGQPQHFGDGTRLSIL.

The J gene is TRBJ2-7, the V gene TRBV4-2, with 12 bases fitting TRBD2. The ends lost 1 base at V and 0 bases at J; junction bases unmatched: 7. CDR1 LGHNA and CDR2 YNFKEQ come from the germline V gene. The CDR3 has 18 residues. The CDR3 coding sequence is TGTGCCAGCAGCCAAGGTGGACTAGCGGGACTAGGCTCCTACGAGCAGTACTTC. It encodes CASSQGGLAGLGSYEQYF.

This clone was recorded once. The V call is TRBV2, the J call TRBJ1-2, with TRBD1 matching over 8 bases. After removal of 6 bases from V and 4 bases from J, the junction contained 7 bases not matched to a gene. The CDR3 sequence is 14 residues long. Germline V gives CDR1 SNHLY, CDR2 FYNNEI. The CDR3: CASSPETGGYGYTF. Written as DNA, the CDR3 is TGTGCCAGCAGCCCAGAAACAGGGGGCTATGGCTACACCTTC.

This rearrangement joins TRBV6-5 to TRBJ2-5, with D tentatively TRBD2 (6 bases). The CDR3 has 15 residues. Trimming shortened V by 6 bases and J by 1 base, and 15 bases separated the two germline ends. Per the germline V gene, CDR1 is MNHEY and CDR2 is SVGAGI. The CDR3 is CASRQTLAAQETQYF. As DNA, the CDR3 is TGTGCCAGCAGGCAAACCTTAGCGGCCCAAGAGACCCAGTACTTC.

The chain employs TRBV5-1 and TRBJ2-3; TRBD1 matches at 9 bases. Germline V CDR1 and CDR2: SGHRS, YFSETQ. After removal of 4 bases from V and 6 bases from J, the junction contained 6 bases not matched to a gene. The CDR3 runs 14 residues. The CDR3 DNA is TGCGCCAGCAGCCCCGGGACAGGGAGGGATACGCAGTATTTT. It translates to CASSPGTGRDTQYF.

The rearrangement joins TRBV30 to TRBJ1-5; D unclear. Germline V lookup: CDR1 GTSNPN, CDR2 SVGIG (reference sequence). With 2 bases removed from V and 4 bases from J, the gap between germline ends came to 6 bases. The CDR3 is made up of 12 amino acids. CDR3 nucleotide sequence: TGTGCCTGGAGTACAGCAAATCAGCCCCAGCATTTT. Protein product: CAWSTANQPQHF.

To note about this clone: This sample also contains other DNA sequences that code for the same CDR3. This sequence joins TRBV27 and TRBJ1-1; 8 bases are shared with TRBD1. The CDR3 is made up of 15 amino acids. V shed 2 bases, J shed 1 base, and the junction held 3 bases outside the gene matches. CDR1 and CDR2 (germline): MNHEY, SMNVEV (reference sequence). The CDR3 sequence: CASSLRQGRNTEAFF. CDR3 nucleotides: TGTGCCAGCAGTTTACGACAGGGGCGGAACACTGAAGCTTTCTTT.

The chain has TRBV27 and TRBJ1-1; weak D call: TRBD1 (5 bases). The germline CDR1 and CDR2 sequences are MNHEY and SMNVEV (reference sequence). The CDR3 loop spans 15 amino acids. V was clipped by 5 bases and J by 0 bases, with 13 bases between them. The CDR3 DNA follows: TGTGCCAGCAGTCCACTAGGAGGGGTGAACACTGAAGCTTTCTTT. This sequence encodes CASSPLGGVNTEAFF.

The rearrangement links TRBV7-3 to TRBJ2-2; D unclear. The germline V gene encodes CDR1 SGHTA and CDR2 FQGTGA. The V and J ends lost 5 bases and 0 bases respectively, with 7 bases between them. The CDR3 covers 14 residues. For the CDR3, the DNA is TGTGCCAGCAGCGAACAGCCGAACACCGGGGAGCTGTTTTTT. Translating gives CASSEQPNTGELFF.

The CDR3 DNA reads as TGTGCCAGCAAGGGGCAGGGCTACTCCTACGAGCAGTACTTC. Protein product: CASKGQGYSYEQYF. The chain combines TRBV2 with TRBJ2-7; tentatively, D is TRBD1 (5 bases). V gave up 7 bases and J gave up 0 bases, with 13 bases separating them. Germline V gene data show CDR1 as SNHLY and CDR2 as FYNNEI. The CDR3 loop spans 14 amino acids.

This chain joins TRBV2 and TRBJ1-4; no clear D gene. This CDR3 spans 11 amino acids. Trimming stripped 3 bases from V and 9 bases from J, with 5 bases between. CDR1 and CDR2 (germline): SNHLY, FYNNEI. The CDR3 spells CASSDSQKLFF. CDR3 DNA sequence: TGTGCCAGCAGTGACTCCCAAAAACTGTTTTTT.

The V gene is TRBV2, the J gene TRBJ1-2; maybe TRBD1 (5 bases). Trimming took off 7 bases at V and 7 bases at J, with 16 bases between the two ends. This CDR3 comprises 13 residues. Germline assignment: CDR1 SNHLY and CDR2 FYNNEI. CDR3 in amino acids: CASNLGGDLGYTF. The CDR3 DNA reads TGTGCCAGCAACTTGGGGGGGGATCTTGGCTACACCTTC. Full variable domain (remainder filled in from reference TRBV2 and TRBJ1-2): EPEVTQTPSHQVTQMGQEVILRCVPISNHLYFYWYRQILGQKVEFLVSFYNNEISEKSEIFDDQFSVERPDGSNFTLKIRSTKLEDSAMYFCASNLGGDLGYTFGSGTRLTVV.